Listed here are 18 T cell receptor beta chains from one sample, sequenced in a study of blood T cells in healthy people across ages. The authors ran a second PCR of 7 to 11 cycles using a sample-barcoded 5' primer and a J-beta primer mix. TCRdb reprocessed the 5' RACE reads with MiXCR, giving one entry per CDR3 protein. The sample yields hundreds of thousands of distinct CDR3 sequences, around 48% seen once. Sequencing input: blood. The receptors come from a man younger than 40 in good health.

This clonotype has just a few counts. The rearrangement links TRBV2 to TRBJ2-6; D is perhaps TRBD2 (5 bases). CDR1 is SNHLY and CDR2 is FYNNEI in the germline V gene. Trimming left V 6 bases short and J 0 bases short, with 6 bases between. This CDR3 has 14 amino acids. The CDR3 nucleotides are TGTGCCAGCAGAGAGGGCTCTGGGGCCAACGTCCTGACTTTC. Its translation is CASREGSGANVLTF.

V usage is TRBV4-1 and J usage is TRBJ1-2; D possibly corresponds to TRBD1 (6 bases). CDR3 length: 13 residues. CDR1 and CDR2 (germline): MGHRA, YSYEKL. The V and J ends lost 3 bases and 8 bases respectively, with 13 bases between them. This chain's CDR3 is CASSHAGVGGYTF. In DNA form, the CDR3 reads TGCGCCAGCAGCCACGCAGGGGTGGGAGGCTACACCTTC.

The rearrangement links TRBV20-1 to TRBJ2-2; TRBD1 is a possible D gene (6 bases). V dropped 6 bases and J dropped 2 bases, with 13 bases sitting between them. Germline CDR1 reads DFQATT; CDR2 reads SNEGSKA (reference sequence). This CDR3 comprises 14 residues. CDR3 amino acids: CSARQQGNTGELFF. CDR3 sequence (DNA): TGCAGTGCCAGGCAACAGGGTAACACCGGGGAGCTGTTTTTT.

This clonotype was observed a handful of times. This chain links TRBV11-3 with TRBJ2-1; 11 bases agree with TRBD1. Trimming removed 4 bases from V and 8 bases from J; junction bases left unmatched: 7. Germline V CDR1 and CDR2: SGHNT, YENEEA. This CDR3 has 15 residues. CDR3: CASSSMGQGVDEQFF. CDR3 DNA: TGTGCCAGCAGCTCCATGGGACAGGGGGTGGATGAGCAGTTCTTC.

The gene calls are TRBV20-1 and TRBJ1-5; TRBD1 matches at 8 bases. CDR1 DFQATT and CDR2 SNEGSKA come from the germline V gene (reference sequence). With V trimmed by 0 bases and J by 1 base, 5 bases remained unmatched. The CDR3 is 16 amino acids. For the CDR3, the DNA is TGCAGTGCTAGAGACACAGGGGGATGGAGCAATCAGCCCCAGCATTTT. Translation: CSARDTGGWSNQPQHF.

The CDR3 DNA reads as TGTGCCAGCAGTCATTACCCCCTCCGGTCACCGGACAGGGCCCATCAGCCCCAGCATTTT. Translated: CASSHYPLRSPDRAHQPQHF. The chain employs TRBV7-9 and TRBJ1-5; TRBD1 aligns across 8 bases. Per the germline V gene, CDR1 is SEHNR and CDR2 is FQNEAQ (reference sequence). V was pared by 6 bases and J by 5 bases, with 24 bases of the junction left unmatched. There are 20 residues in the CDR3.

This clonotype was detected a few times. The V and J genes are TRBV5-1 and TRBJ2-1; D ambiguous. The CDR3 is 15 amino acids. Deletions cut 3 bases from V and 2 bases from J, with 12 bases between. Germline assignment: CDR1 SGHRS and CDR2 YFSETQ. The CDR3 protein is CASSSQGNPYNEQFF. CDR3 DNA sequence: TGCGCCAGCAGCTCTCAAGGTAACCCCTACAATGAGCAGTTCTTC.

This chain joins TRBV12-3 or TRBV12-4 and TRBJ2-3; D perhaps matches TRBD2 (6 bases). The V gene lost 6 bases and the J gene lost 2 bases, with 15 bases spanning the gap. CDR3 length: 15 residues. The CDR3 loop is CASRPPGLFTDTQYF. CDR3 sequence (DNA): TGTGCCAGCAGACCTCCGGGACTCTTCACAGATACGCAGTATTTT.

The table lists this clonotype with a few counts. This rearrangement joins TRBV11-3 to TRBJ2-5, with D hard to call. CDR1 SGHNT and CDR2 YENEEA come from the germline V gene. This CDR3 region has 13 residues. V lost 9 bases and J lost 2, with 13 bases in between. CDR3 bases: TGTGCCAGTAGCCGCCCGGGTCAAGAGACCCAGTACTTC. Its translation: CASSRPGQETQYF.

This chain links TRBV29-1 with TRBJ2-3; 8 nucleotides agree with TRBD2. This CDR3 is built from 13 residues. Trimming cost V 6 bases and J 2 bases; bases outside gene matches: 4. CDR1 SQVTM and CDR2 ANQGSEA come from the germline V gene. CDR3 residues: CSVRGALTDTQYF. DNA of the CDR3: TGCAGCGTGCGGGGGGCCCTCACAGATACGCAGTATTTT.

This sequence joins TRBV7-2 and TRBJ2-7; D is tentatively TRBD1 or TRBD2 (5 bases each). V was clipped by 8 bases and J by 0 bases, with 14 bases between them. The germline V gene has CDR1 SGHTA and CDR2 FQGNSA. This CDR3 region has 14 residues. The CDR3 nucleotides are TGTGCCAGCGGATTGGGACGACCCTCCTACGAGCAGTACTTC. It yields the protein CASGLGRPSYEQYF. Complete variable domain (other parts from reference TRBV7-2 and TRBJ2-7): GAGVSQSPSNKVTEKGKDVELRCDPISGHTALYWYRQSLGQGLEFLIYFQGNSAPDKSGLPSDRFSAERTGGSVSTLTIQRTQQEDSAVYLCASGLGRPSYEQYFGPGTRLTVT.

This clonotype has a count of ten or more. The chain employs TRBV29-1 and TRBJ2-5; D is undetermined. Germline V gene data show CDR1 as SQVTM and CDR2 as ANQGSEA. The CDR3 runs to 12 residues. The germline V and J ends were trimmed by 0 bases and 5 bases, with 7 bases remaining between them. The CDR3 region is CSVEDLGETQYF. The CDR3 DNA sequence: TGCAGCGTTGAAGATCTGGGTGAGACCCAGTACTTC.

Here the CDR3 DNA reads TGCGCCAGCAGCTTGGACGGACTAGTCGGTGAGCAGTTCTTC. It is translated as CASSLDGLVGEQFF. The chain is built from TRBV5-1 and TRBJ2-1, with 7 bases aligning to TRBD2. V trimming: 0 bases; J trimming: 9 bases; junction bases outside the gene matches: 6. CDR1 and CDR2 (germline): SGHRS, YFSETQ. This CDR3 is built from 14 residues.

This chain uses TRBV20-1 with TRBJ2-1; 8 nucleotides match TRBD1. The germline gives CDR1 DFQATT, CDR2 SNEGSKA (reference sequence). V was pared by 3 bases and J by 7 bases, with 8 bases of the junction left unmatched. The CDR3 sequence is 14 residues long. CDR3 sequence reads: CSASRTDRGNEQFF. The CDR3 DNA sequence: TGCAGTGCTAGCCGTACCGACAGGGGTAATGAGCAGTTCTTC.

This clonotype was found a few times. This chain links TRBV10-3 with TRBJ2-3, with D possibly being TRBD1 or TRBD2 (5 bases each). Germline-derived CDR1 and CDR2 are ENHRY and SYGVKD. The CDR3 runs 19 residues. V was cut by 8 bases and J by 0 bases, with 27 bases left in between. The CDR3 sequence is CAISLANGRDRLSTDTQYF. CDR3 DNA sequence: TGTGCCATCTCTCTCGCCAACGGACGGGACCGATTGAGCACAGATACGCAGTATTTT.

The gene calls are TRBV9 and TRBJ2-1; D is perhaps TRBD2 (5 bases). The CDR3 length is 14 residues. V was trimmed by 0 bases and J by 8 bases, leaving 12 bases between them. Germline V gives CDR1 SGDLS, CDR2 YYNGEE. CDR3 bases: TGTGCCAGCAGCGTAGGGTCGGGGTATGATGAGCAGTTCTTC. It encodes CASSVGSGYDEQFF.

The chain joins TRBV7-9 to TRBJ1-2; no reliable D call. V was pared by 4 bases and J by 7 bases, with 13 bases between. CDR3 length: 13 amino acids. CDR1 is SEHNR, CDR2 FQNEAQ, per germline (reference sequence). In DNA form, the CDR3 reads TGTGCCAGCAGCTCCCCAAGGACGGGTGGCTACACCTTC. Encoded protein: CASSSPRTGGYTF. Full variable domain (remainder filled in from reference TRBV7-9 and TRBJ1-2): DTGVSQNPRHKITKRGQNVTFRCDPISEHNRLYWYRQTLGQGPEFLTYFQNEAQLEKSRLLSDRFSAERPKGSFSTLEIQRTEQGDSAMYLCASSSPRTGGYTFGSGTRLTVV.

This chain uses TRBV27 with TRBJ2-5, with 12 positions matching TRBD1. V was pared by 2 bases and J by 11 bases, with 12 bases of the junction left unmatched. This CDR3 is 16 amino acids long. In germline, CDR1 is MNHEY, CDR2 SMNVEV (reference sequence). CDR3 loop: CASSLVGTGGLDEQYF. The CDR3 region has the DNA TGTGCCAGCAGTTTAGTGGGGACAGGGGGCCTCGATGAGCAGTACTTC.